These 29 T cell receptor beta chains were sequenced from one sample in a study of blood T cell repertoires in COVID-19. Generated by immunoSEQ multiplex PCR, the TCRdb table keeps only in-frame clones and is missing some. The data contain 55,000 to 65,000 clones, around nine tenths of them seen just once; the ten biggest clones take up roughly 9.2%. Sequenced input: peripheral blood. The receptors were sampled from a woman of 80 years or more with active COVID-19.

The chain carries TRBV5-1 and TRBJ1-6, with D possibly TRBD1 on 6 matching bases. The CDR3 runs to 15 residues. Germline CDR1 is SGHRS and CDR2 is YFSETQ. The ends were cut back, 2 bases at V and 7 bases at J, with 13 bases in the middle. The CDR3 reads CASSFDGQLNSPLHF. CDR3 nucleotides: TGCGCCAGCAGCTTCGACGGACAGCTGAATTCACCCCTCCACTTT.

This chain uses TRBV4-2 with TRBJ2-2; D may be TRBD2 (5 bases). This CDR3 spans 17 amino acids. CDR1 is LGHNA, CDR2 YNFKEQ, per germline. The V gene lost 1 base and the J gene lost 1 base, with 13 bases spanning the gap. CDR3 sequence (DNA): TGTGCCAGCAGCCAAGTCCAGGACTCTAAGAACACCGGGGAGCTGTTTTTT. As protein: CASSQVQDSKNTGELFF.

This CDR3 reads CASSPRTLLSYNEQFF. The DNA for the CDR3 is TGTGCCAGCAGCCCTAGGACACTGTTGTCCTACAATGAGCAGTTCTTC. The genes are TRBV9 and TRBJ2-1; TRBD1 might be the D (5 bases). The germline CDR1 and CDR2 sequences are SGDLS and YYNGEE. V was pared by 4 bases and J by 1 base, with 15 bases between. CDR3 length equals 16 residues.

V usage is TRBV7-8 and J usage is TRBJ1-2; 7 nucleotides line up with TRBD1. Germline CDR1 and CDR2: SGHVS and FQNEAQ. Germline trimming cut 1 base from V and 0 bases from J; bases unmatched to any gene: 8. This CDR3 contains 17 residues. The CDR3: CASSLVGRDRPNYGYTF. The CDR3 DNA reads TGTGCCAGCAGCTTAGTGGGCAGGGACAGACCTAACTATGGCTACACCTTC.

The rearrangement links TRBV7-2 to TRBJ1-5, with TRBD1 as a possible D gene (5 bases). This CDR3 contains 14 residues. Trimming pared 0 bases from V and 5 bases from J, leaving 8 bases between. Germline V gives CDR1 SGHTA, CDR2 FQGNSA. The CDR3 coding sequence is TGTGCCAGCAGCTTAGCAGCAGGGTATCAGCCCCAGCATTTT. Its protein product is CASSLAAGYQPQHF.

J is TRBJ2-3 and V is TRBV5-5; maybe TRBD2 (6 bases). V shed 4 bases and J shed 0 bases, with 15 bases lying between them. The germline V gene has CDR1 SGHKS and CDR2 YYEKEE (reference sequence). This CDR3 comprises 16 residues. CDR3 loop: CASSKDYLLSTDTQYF. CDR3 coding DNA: TGTGCCAGCAGCAAGGACTATCTGCTAAGCACAGATACGCAGTATTTT.

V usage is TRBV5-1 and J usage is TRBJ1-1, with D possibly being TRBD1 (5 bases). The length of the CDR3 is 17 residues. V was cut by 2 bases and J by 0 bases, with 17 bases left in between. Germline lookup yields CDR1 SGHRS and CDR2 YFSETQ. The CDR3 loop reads CASSLFTGQQLNTEAFF. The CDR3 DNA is TGCGCCAGCAGCTTATTCACAGGCCAACAATTGAACACTGAAGCTTTCTTT.

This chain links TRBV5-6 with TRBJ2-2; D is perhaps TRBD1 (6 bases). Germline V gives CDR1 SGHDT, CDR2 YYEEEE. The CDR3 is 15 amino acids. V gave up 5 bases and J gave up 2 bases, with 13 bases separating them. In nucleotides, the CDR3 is TGTGCCAGCAGAACAGGGCACTATAACACCGGGGAGCTGTTTTTT. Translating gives CASRTGHYNTGELFF.

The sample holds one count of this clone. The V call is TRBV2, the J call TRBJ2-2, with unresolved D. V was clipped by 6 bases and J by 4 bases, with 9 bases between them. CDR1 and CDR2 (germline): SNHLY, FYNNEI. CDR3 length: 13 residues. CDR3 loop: CASRTQPTGELFF. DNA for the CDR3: TGTGCCAGCAGGACTCAACCCACCGGGGAGCTGTTTTTT. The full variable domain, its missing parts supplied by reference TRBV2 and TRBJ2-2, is EPEVTQTPSHQVTQMGQEVILRCVPISNHLYFYWYRQILGQKVEFLVSFYNNEISEKSEIFDDQFSVERPDGSNFTLKIRSTKLEDSAMYFCASRTQPTGELFFGEGSRLTVL.

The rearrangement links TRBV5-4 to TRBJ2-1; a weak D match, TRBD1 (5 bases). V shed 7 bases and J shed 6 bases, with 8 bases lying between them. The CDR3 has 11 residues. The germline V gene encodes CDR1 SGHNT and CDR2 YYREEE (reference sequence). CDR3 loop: CASDQGNEQFF. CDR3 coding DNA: TGTGCCAGCGATCAGGGCAATGAGCAGTTCTTC.

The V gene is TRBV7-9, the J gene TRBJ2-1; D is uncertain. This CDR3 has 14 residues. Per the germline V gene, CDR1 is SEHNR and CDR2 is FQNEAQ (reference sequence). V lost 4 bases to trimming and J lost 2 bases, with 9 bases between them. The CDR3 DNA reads TGTGCCAGCAGCTCCCGGGTTCCCTACAATGAGCAGTTCTTC. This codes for CASSSRVPYNEQFF.

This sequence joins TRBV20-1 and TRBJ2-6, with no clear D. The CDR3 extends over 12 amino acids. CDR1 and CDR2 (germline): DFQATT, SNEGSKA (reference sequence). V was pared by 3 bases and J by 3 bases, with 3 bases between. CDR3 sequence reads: CSASYGANVLTF. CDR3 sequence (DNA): TGCAGTGCTAGTTATGGGGCCAACGTCCTGACTTTC.

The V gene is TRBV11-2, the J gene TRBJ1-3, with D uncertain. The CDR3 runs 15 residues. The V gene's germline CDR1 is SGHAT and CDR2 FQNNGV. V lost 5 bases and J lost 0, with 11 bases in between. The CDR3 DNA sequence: TGTGCCAGCAGCCCCGGACTGAACTCTGGAAACACCATATATTTT. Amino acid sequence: CASSPGLNSGNTIYF. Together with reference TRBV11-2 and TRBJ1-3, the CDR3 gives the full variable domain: EAGVAQSPRYKIIEKRQSVAFWCNPISGHATLYWYQQILGQGPKLLIQFQNNGVVDDSQLPKDRFSAERLKGVDSTLKIQPAKLEDSAVYLCASSPGLNSGNTIYFGEGSWLTVV.

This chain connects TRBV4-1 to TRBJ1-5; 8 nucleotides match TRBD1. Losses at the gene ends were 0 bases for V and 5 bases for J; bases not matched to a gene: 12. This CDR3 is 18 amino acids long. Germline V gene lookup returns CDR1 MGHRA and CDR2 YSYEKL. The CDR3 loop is CASSQEGRGLGGDQPQHF. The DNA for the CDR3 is TGCGCCAGCAGCCAAGAGGGCAGGGGGCTGGGGGGAGATCAGCCCCAGCATTTT.

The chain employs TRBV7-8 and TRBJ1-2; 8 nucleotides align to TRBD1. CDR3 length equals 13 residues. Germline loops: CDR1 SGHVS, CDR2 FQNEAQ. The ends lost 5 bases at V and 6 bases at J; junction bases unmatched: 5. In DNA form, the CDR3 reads TGTGCCAGCAGCCCCCGGACAGGGCATGGCTACACCTTC. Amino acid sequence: CASSPRTGHGYTF. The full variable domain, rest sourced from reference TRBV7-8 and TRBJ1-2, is GAGVSQSPRYKVAKRGQDVALRCDPISGHVSLFWYQQALGQGPEFLTYFQNEAQLDKSGLPSDRFFAERPEGSVSTLKIQRTQQEDSAVYLCASSPRTGHGYTFGSGTRLTVV.

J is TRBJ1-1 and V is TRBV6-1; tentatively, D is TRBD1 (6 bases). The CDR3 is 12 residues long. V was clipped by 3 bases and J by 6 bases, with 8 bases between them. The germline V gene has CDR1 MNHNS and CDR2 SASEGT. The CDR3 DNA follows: TGTGCCAGCAGTGAGGGACATCCTGAAGCTTTCTTT. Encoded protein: CASSEGHPEAFF.

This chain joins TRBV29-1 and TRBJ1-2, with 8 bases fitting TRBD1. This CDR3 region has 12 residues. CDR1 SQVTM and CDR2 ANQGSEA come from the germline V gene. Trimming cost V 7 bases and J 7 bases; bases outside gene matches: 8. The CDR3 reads CSATGEEGGYTF. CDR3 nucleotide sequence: TGCAGCGCGACAGGGGAAGAAGGTGGCTACACCTTC.

Written as DNA, the CDR3 is TGTGCCTGCCCAGTCGGAGCGGTTTACAATGAGCAGTTCTTC. Amino acids: CACPVGAVYNEQFF. The genes are TRBV30 and TRBJ2-1, with D perhaps matching TRBD2 (5 bases). The ends were cut back, 6 bases at V and 4 bases at J, with 16 bases in the middle. This CDR3 comprises 14 residues. Per germline, CDR1 GTSNPN and CDR2 SVGIG (reference sequence).

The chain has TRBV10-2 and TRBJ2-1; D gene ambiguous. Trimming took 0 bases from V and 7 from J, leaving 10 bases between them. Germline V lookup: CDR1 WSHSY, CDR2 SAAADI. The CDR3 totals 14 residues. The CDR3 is CASSESTRLNEQFF. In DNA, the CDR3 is TGCGCCAGCAGTGAGTCGACTCGGCTTAATGAGCAGTTCTTC.

The CDR3 region is CASRKGDRRVTQYF. The CDR3 DNA reads as TGTGCCAGCAGGAAGGGTGACAGACGAGTTACGCAGTATTTT. This sequence joins TRBV28 and TRBJ2-3; a possible D gene is TRBD1 (5 bases). This CDR3 has 14 residues. Trimming cost V 6 bases and J 8 bases, with 18 bases left between them. Germline V lookup: CDR1 MDHEN, CDR2 SYDVKM.

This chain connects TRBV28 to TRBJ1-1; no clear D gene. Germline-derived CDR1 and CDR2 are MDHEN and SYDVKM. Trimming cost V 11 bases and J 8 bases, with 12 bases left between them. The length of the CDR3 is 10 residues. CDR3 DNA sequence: TGTGCCGCGCGGGCCACGGAAGCTTTCTTT. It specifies CAARATEAFF. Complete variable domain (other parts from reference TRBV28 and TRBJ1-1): DVKVTQSSRYLVKRTGEKVFLECVQDMDHENMFWYRQDPGLGLRLIYFSYDVKMKEKGDIPEGYSVSREKKERFSLILESASTNQTSMYLCAARATEAFFGQGTRLTVV.

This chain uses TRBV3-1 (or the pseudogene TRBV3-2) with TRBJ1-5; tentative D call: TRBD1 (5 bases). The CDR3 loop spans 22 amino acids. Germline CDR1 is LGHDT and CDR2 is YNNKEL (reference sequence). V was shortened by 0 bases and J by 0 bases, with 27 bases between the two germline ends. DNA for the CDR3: TGTGCCAGCAGCCAAGATGTAGAAGTTCGGCGACAGTTACCCTATAGCAATCAGCCCCAGCATTTT. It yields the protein CASSQDVEVRRQLPYSNQPQHF.

The CDR3 DNA is TGTGCCACCAGCAGGACAACTAGCGCGCTCACAGATACGCAGTATTTT. This encodes CATSRTTSALTDTQYF. The rearrangement uses TRBV15 and TRBJ2-3; 7 bases map to TRBD2. There are 16 residues in the CDR3. The germline gives CDR1 LNHNV, CDR2 YYDKDF (reference sequence). Trimming at V came to 3 bases and at J to 2 bases, leaving 8 bases not matched to a gene.

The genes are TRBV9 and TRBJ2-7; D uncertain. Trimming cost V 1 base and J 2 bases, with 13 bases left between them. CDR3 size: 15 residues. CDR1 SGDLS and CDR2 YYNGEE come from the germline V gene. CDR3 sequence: CASSVKETIPYEQYF. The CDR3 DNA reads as TGTGCCAGCAGCGTAAAGGAGACGATACCCTACGAGCAGTACTTC.

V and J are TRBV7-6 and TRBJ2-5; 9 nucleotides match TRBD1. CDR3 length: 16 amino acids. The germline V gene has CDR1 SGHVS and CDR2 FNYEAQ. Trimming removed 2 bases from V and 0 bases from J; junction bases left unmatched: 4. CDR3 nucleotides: TGTGCCAGCAGCTTACGTGACAGGGGGTACCAAGAGACCCAGTACTTC. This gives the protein CASSLRDRGYQETQYF.

CDR3 sequence: CSVETSGFPFGELFF. The CDR3 nucleotides read TGCAGCGTTGAAACTAGCGGGTTCCCTTTCGGGGAGCTGTTTTTT. The J gene is TRBJ2-2, the V gene TRBV29-1, with 9 nucleotides matching TRBD2. The V segment lost 2 bases and the J segment 7 bases; nucleotides outside the gene matches: 8. Germline V gene data show CDR1 as SQVTM and CDR2 as ANQGSEA. CDR3 length: 15 residues.

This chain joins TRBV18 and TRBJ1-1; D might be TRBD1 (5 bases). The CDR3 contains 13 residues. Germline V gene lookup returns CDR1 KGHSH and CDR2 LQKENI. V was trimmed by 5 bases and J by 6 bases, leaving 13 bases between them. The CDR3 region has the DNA TGTGCCAGCTCAGGCAGGGTAAGGCCTGAAGCTTTCTTT. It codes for CASSGRVRPEAFF.

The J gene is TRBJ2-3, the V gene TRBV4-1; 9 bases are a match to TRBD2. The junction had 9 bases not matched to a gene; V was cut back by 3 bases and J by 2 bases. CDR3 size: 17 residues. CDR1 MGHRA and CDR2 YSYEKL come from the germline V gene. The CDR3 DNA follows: TGCGCCAGCAGCCACGGGCCCCTAGCGGGGAACACAGATACGCAGTATTTT. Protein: CASSHGPLAGNTDTQYF.

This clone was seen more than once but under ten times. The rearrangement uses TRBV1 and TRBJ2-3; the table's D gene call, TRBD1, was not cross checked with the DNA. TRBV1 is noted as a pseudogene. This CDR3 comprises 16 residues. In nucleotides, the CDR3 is TGCACCAGCAGAAATAGACAGATCTTTAGCACAGATACGCAGTATTTT. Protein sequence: CTSRNRQIFSTDTQYF.